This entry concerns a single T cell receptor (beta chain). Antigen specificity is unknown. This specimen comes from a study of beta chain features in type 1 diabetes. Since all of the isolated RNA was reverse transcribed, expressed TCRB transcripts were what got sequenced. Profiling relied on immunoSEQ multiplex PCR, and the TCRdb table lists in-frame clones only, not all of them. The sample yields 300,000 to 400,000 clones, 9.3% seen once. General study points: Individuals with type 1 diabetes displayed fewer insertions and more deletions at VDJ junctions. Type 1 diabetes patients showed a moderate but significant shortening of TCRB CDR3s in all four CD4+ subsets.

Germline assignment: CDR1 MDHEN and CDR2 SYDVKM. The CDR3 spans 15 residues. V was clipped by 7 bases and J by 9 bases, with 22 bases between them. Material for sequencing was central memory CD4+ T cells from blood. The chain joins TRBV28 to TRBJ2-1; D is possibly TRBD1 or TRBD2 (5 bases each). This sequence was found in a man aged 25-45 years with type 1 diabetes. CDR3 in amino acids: CASNKPGRKVGEQFF. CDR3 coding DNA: TGTGCCAGCAATAAGCCGGGGCGAAAAGTGGGTGAGCAGTTCTTC.